The TCR beta chain under discussion was sequenced for a study of naive and memory T cell subsets. Points from the study as a whole: TCR transcript changes with activation or differentiation may affect this RNA method.

Germline lookup yields CDR1 LGHDT and CDR2 YNNKEL (reference sequence). This CDR3 is 15 amino acids long. The V end lost 1 base, the J end lost 8 bases, and 15 bases lay between the germline ends. This clonotype turned up a few times. Its antigen is not known. An oligonucleotide containing a UMI was ligated to the 3' end of TCR cDNA. Whole-blood samples were 2 to 3 ml of peripheral blood from healthy adult volunteers. Unsorted total RNA, about 1 to 1000 ng, was DNase treated before reverse transcription. Ligated cDNA underwent four rounds of PCR with nested alpha and beta constant region primers and SP2. TCRdb reprocessed the 5' RACE reads via MiXCR and lists one record per CDR3 protein. Here the sample spans more than 50,000 distinct CDR3 sequences, more than 7% being singletons.

The V and J genes are TRBV3-1 and TRBJ2-1; D might be TRBD2 (5 bases). This receptor was obtained from a male donor in good health. The CDR3 region is CASSQVISSLDEQFF. The CDR3 region has the DNA TGTGCCAGCAGCCAAGTCATCTCTAGCCTCGATGAGCAGTTCTTC.